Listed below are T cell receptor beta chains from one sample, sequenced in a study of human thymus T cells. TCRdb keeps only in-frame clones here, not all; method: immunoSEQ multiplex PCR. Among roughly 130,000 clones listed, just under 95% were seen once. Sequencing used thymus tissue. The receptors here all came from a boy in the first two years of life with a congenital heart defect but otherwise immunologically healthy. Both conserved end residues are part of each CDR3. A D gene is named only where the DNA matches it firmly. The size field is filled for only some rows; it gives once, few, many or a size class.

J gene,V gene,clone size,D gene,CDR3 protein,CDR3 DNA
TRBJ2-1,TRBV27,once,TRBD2,CASSLNIRLSGGYNEQFF,TGTGCCAGCAGTTTGAACATTCGGCTGAGCGGGGGGTACAATGAGCAGTTCTTC
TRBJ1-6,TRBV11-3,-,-,CASSSHSTPLHF,TGTGCCAGCAGCTCACACTCAACACCCCTCCACTTT
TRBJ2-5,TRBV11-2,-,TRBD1,CASSLQTGGGETQYF,TGTGCCAGCAGCTTACAGACAGGGGGCGGAGAGACCCAGTACTTC
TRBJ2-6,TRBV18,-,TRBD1,CASSESITGASGANVLTF,TGTGCCAGCTCAGAATCAATAACAGGGGCCTCTGGGGCCAACGTCCTGACTTTC
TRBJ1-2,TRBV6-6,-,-,CASRVQGNYGYTF,TGTGCCAGCAGAGTGCAGGGCAACTATGGCTACACCTTC
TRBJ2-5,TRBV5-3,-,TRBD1,CARSTDRGIFETQYF,TGTGCCAGAAGCACGGACAGGGGGATCTTCGAGACCCAGTACTTC
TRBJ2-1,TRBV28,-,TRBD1,CASAVDRGSNEQFF,TGTGCCAGCGCGGTGGACAGGGGGTCAAATGAGCAGTTCTTC
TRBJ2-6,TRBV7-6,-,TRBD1,CASSLGRGRSGANVLTF,TGTGCCAGCAGCTTAGGCAGGGGGCGATCTGGGGCCAACGTCCTGACTTTC
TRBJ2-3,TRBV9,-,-,CASSVVPQDSDTQYF,TGTGCCAGCAGCGTAGTTCCGCAGGACTCAGATACGCAGTATTTT
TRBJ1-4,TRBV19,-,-,CASSIVQGNEKLFF,TGTGCCAGTAGTATAGTGCAGGGGAATGAAAAACTGTTTTTT
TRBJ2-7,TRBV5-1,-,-,CASSLAGQGRNEQYF,TGCGCCAGCAGCTTGGCCGGGCAGGGGAGAAACGAGCAGTACTTC
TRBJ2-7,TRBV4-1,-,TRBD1,CASSQGNTGGPSLYEQYF,TGCGCCAGCAGCCAAGGTAACACAGGGGGCCCCTCGCTCTACGAGCAGTACTTC
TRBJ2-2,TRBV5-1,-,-,CASSLVGGSTTLNTGELFF,TGCGCCAGCAGCTTGGTTGGTGGCTCAACGACCCTTAACACCGGGGAGCTGTTTTTT
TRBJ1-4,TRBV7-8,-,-,CASSLVAGGTNEKLFF,TGTGCCAGCAGCTTAGTGGCAGGTGGGACTAATGAAAAACTGTTTTTT
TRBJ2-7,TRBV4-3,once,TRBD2,CASSHSGGANEQYF,TGCGCCAGCAGCCATAGCGGGGGGGCCAACGAGCAGTACTTC
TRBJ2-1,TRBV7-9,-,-,CASSPSGTNYNEQFF,TGTGCCAGCAGCCCATCCGGGACAAACTACAATGAGCAGTTCTTC
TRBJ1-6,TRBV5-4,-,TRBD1,CASSWEDRPNSPLHF,TGTGCCAGCAGCTGGGAGGACAGGCCGAATTCACCCCTCCACTTT
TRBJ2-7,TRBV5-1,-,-,CASSQTTDSIYEQYF,TGCGCCAGCAGCCAAACTACGGACAGCATTTACGAGCAGTACTTC
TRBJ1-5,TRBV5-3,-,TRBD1,CARSLGWDRDHQPQHF,TGTGCCAGAAGCTTAGGGTGGGACAGGGACCATCAGCCCCAGCATTTT